This T cell receptor beta chain is from a study of OX40 agonist ivuxolimab in advanced cancers. Overall study: Of mixed ages from about 20 to 80 and averaging around 60 years, the group was around 78% male. Therapy given before enrollment (anti-PD-1, anti-PD-L1 or anti-CTLA-4) was allowed, and over 35% had some.

The CDR3 loop spans 15 amino acids. The V gene's germline CDR1 is SGHNT and CDR2 YYREEE (reference sequence). V dropped 1 base and J dropped 1 base, with 9 bases sitting between them. The assay was immunoSEQ multiplex PCR, and TCRdb's table has in-frame clones only and misses some. Among about 79,000 clones listed, about 90% were seen once. The chain joins TRBV5-4 to TRBJ2-1, with D tentatively TRBD2 (6 bases). The TCR comes from an adult with an advanced solid tumor such as melanoma, head and neck, liver or kidney cancer. This specimen consisted of CD4+ or CD8+ T cells sorted from blood, obtained in a trial of the OX40 agonist ivuxolimab. CDR3 amino acids: CASSLNGGSYNEQFF. The CDR3 coding sequence is TGTGCCAGCAGCTTGAATGGAGGGTCCTACAATGAGCAGTTCTTC.